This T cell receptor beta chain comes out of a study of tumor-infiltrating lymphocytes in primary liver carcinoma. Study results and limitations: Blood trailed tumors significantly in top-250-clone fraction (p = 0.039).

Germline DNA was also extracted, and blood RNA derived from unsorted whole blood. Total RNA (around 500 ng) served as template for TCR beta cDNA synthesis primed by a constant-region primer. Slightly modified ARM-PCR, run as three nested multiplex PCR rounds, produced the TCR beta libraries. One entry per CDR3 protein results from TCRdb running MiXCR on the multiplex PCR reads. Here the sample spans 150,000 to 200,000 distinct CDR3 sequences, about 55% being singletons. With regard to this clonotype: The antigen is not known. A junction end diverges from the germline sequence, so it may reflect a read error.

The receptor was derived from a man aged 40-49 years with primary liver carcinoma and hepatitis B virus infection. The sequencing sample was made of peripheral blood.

This CDR3 reads CAGSTVVAGDLVGFHITDTQYF. The CDR3 DNA reads as TGTGCCGGCAGCACCGTGGTAGCGGGAGATTTGGTCGGTTTCCACATCACAGATACGCAGTATTTT. The rearrangement links TRBV11-2 to TRBJ2-3; 9 bases are shared with TRBD2. Germline CDR1 SGHAT, CDR2 FQNNGV. This CDR3 has 22 amino acids.